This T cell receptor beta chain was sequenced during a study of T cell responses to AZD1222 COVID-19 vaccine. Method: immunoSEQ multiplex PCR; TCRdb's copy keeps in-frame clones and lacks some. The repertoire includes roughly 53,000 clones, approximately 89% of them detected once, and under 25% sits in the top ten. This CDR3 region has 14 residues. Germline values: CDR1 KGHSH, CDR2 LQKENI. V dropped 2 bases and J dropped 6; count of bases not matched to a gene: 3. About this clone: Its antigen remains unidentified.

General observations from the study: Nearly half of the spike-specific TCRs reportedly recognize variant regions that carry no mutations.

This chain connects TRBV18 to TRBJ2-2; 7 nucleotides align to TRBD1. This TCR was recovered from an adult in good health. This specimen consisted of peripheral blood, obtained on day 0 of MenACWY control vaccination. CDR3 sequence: CASSPNRGAGELFF. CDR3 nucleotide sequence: TGTGCCAGCTCACCAAACAGGGGTGCCGGGGAGCTGTTTTTT.